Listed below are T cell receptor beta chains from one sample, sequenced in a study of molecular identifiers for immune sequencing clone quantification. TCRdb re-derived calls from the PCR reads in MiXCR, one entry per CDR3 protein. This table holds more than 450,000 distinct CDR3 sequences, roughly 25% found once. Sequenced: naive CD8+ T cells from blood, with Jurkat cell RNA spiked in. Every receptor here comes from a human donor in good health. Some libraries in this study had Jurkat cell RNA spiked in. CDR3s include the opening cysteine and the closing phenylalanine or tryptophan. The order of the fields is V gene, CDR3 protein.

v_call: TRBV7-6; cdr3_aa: CASRKPTGKSDYGYTF
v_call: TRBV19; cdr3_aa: CASKKTPTDYGYTF
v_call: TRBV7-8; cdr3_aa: CASSFSGGTDTQYF
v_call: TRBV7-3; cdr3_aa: CASSSLGQETQYF
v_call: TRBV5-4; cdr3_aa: CASSLEQQETQYF
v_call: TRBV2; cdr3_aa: CASSAGVRNSPLHF
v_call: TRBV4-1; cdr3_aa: CASSSGSFDTDTQYF
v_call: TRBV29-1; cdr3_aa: CSVFGQEDNTEAFF
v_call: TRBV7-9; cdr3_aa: CASSLAPNSYGYTF
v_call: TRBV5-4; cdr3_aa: CASSSSDRDVGKLFF
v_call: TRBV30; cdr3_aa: CAWGLAFYNEQFF
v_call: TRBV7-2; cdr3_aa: CASSLDGAGSLTDTQYF
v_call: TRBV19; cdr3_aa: CASSIPGLNQPQHF
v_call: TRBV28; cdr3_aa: CASVAEGLETQYF
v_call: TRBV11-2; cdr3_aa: CASSPGTSEWETQYF
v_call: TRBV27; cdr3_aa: CASSQSGTSGSYYEQYF
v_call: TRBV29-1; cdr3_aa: CSVEFGTGNTEAFF
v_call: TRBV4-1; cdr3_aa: CASSQIVGPSTDTQYF
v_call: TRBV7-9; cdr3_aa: CASSLGGLAFLNEQFF
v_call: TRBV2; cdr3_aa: CASSESVHEQYF
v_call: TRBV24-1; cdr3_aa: CATSDRITDGPQHF
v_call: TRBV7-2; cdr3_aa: CASSLRAENTEAFF
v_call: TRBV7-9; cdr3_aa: CASSNPLALINTDTQYF
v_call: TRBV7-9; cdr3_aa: CASTAQSMNTEAFF
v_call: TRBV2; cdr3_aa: CASSENLGRNYGYTF